The next 8 T cell receptor beta chains were all read from a single sample in a study of blood T cell repertoires in COVID-19. The protocol was immunoSEQ multiplex PCR, while the TCRdb copy is restricted to in-frame clones and leaves out a portion. The sample includes some 110,000 clones, 85% to 90% seen only once; the top ten take roughly 5.3%. Sequencing input: peripheral blood. The receptors were sampled from a human donor in a cohort sampled during active COVID-19.

Here the CDR3 DNA reads TGTGCCAGCAAAGGTCAACCAGGGGTGGGCTACACCTTC. Translation: CASKGQPGVGYTF. The chain links TRBV12-3 or TRBV12-4 to TRBJ1-2, with TRBD1 as a possible D gene (6 bases). This CDR3 spans 13 amino acids. V shed 7 bases and J shed 8 bases, with 17 bases lying between them.

This sequence joins TRBV28 and TRBJ1-2; D is perhaps TRBD1 (5 bases). With 7 bases removed from V and 3 bases from J, the gap between germline ends came to 15 bases. This CDR3 comprises 14 residues. CDR1 MDHEN and CDR2 SYDVKM come from the germline V gene. The DNA of the CDR3 is TGTGCCAGCAACCCCGGGGGGGAACACTATGGCTACACCTTC. It yields the protein CASNPGGEHYGYTF.

The V call is TRBV5-6, the J call TRBJ1-1, with a possible D match to TRBD1 (6 bases). This CDR3 has 14 amino acids. V lost 6 bases and J 8 bases, leaving 20 bases between the germline ends. Germline V gene lookup returns CDR1 SGHDT and CDR2 YYEEEE. CDR3 in amino acids: CASTPGGGGREAFF. The CDR3 coding sequence is TGTGCCAGCACCCCGGGGGGAGGGGGTAGGGAAGCTTTCTTT.

A single count supports this clone. This chain connects TRBV4-1 to TRBJ2-5; 7 nucleotides align to TRBD2. This CDR3 has 16 residues. Per germline, CDR1 MGHRA and CDR2 YSYEKL. J was trimmed by 4 bases and V by 4 bases; bases with no gene match: 12. The CDR3 reads CASSPTAGTFGETQYF. Written as DNA, the CDR3 is TGCGCCAGCAGCCCTACAGCGGGAACATTTGGAGAGACCCAGTACTTC.

V usage is TRBV28 and J usage is TRBJ1-1, with D possibly being TRBD1 (5 bases). The germline gives CDR1 MDHEN, CDR2 SYDVKM. CDR3 length: 13 residues. V lost 5 bases and J lost 5, with 12 bases in between. The CDR3 DNA reads as TGTGCCAGCAGTCGAGGACAAAGTACTGAAGCTTTCTTT. It specifies CASSRGQSTEAFF.

J is TRBJ2-5 and V is TRBV7-2; tentatively, D is TRBD1 (5 bases). V lost 1 base, J lost 5 bases, and 14 bases lay in between. The CDR3 length is 15 residues. Germline CDR1 and CDR2: SGHTA and FQGNSA. Written as DNA, the CDR3 is TGTGCCAGCAGCTTAGAGGGGCGGACGTGGGAGACCCAGTACTTC. Translation: CASSLEGRTWETQYF.

This sequence joins TRBV10-2 and TRBJ2-7; TRBD2 aligns across 11 bases. The germline V gene encodes CDR1 WSHSY and CDR2 SAAADI. Unmatched junction bases numbered 7, after V lost 6 bases and J lost 0 bases. The CDR3 consists of 16 residues. The CDR3 region is CASSEQGLAVSYEQYF. CDR3 nucleotide sequence: TGCGCCAGCAGCGAACAGGGACTAGCGGTCTCCTACGAGCAGTACTTC.

The gene calls are TRBV7-9 and TRBJ2-3; no definite D call. The CDR3 is made up of 11 amino acids. Trimming pared 5 bases from V and 6 bases from J, leaving 6 bases between. Per the germline V gene, CDR1 is SEHNR and CDR2 is FQNEAQ (reference sequence). CDR3 region: CASSLEDTQYF. The CDR3 DNA is TGTGCCAGCAGCCTCGAGGATACGCAGTATTTT. The variable domain in full, completed from reference TRBV7-9 and TRBJ2-3, reads DTGVSQNPRHKITKRGQNVTFRCDPISEHNRLYWYRQTLGQGPEFLTYFQNEAQLEKSRLLSDRFSAERPKGSFSTLEIQRTEQGDSAMYLCASSLEDTQYFGPGTRLTVL.